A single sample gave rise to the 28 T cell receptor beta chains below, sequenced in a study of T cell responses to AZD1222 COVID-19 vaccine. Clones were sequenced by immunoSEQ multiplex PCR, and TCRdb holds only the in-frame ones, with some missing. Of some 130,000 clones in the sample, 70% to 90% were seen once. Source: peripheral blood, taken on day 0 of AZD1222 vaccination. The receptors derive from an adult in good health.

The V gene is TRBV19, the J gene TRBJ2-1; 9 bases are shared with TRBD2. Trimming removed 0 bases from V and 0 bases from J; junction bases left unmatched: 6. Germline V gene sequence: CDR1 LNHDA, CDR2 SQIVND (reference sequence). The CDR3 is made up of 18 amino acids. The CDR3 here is CASSIEGIAGDSYNEQFF. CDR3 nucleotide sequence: TGTGCCAGTAGTATAGAGGGGATAGCGGGAGACTCCTACAATGAGCAGTTCTTC.

This CDR3 is CASSVGGGNYGYTF. In DNA, the CDR3 is TGTGCCAGCAGCGTAGGCGGGGGGAACTATGGCTACACCTTC. V gene TRBV9 combines with J gene TRBJ1-2; a weak D match, TRBD1 (5 bases). Deletions cut 0 bases from V and 2 bases from J, with 8 bases between. The CDR3 contains 14 residues. Germline V gene data show CDR1 as SGDLS and CDR2 as YYNGEE. Supplemented by reference TRBV9 and TRBJ1-2, the full variable domain reads DSGVTQTPKHLITATGQRVTLRCSPRSGDLSVYWYQQSLDQGLQFLIQYYNGEERAKGNILERFSAQQFPDLHSELNLSSLELGDSALYFCASSVGGGNYGYTFGSGTRLTVV.

DNA of the CDR3: TGCGCCAGCAGCCGGGGCGGGACTAGAAACTACGAGCAGTACTTC. Amino acids: CASSRGGTRNYEQYF. The chain employs TRBV5-1 and TRBJ2-7; 8 nucleotides agree with TRBD2. The CDR3 is 15 amino acids. From germline, CDR1 is SGHRS and CDR2 YFSETQ. Losses at the gene ends were 4 bases for V and 3 bases for J; bases not matched to a gene: 9. The complete variable domain, with remaining parts taken from reference TRBV5-1 and TRBJ2-7, reads KAGVTQTPRYLIKTRGQQVTLSCSPISGHRSVSWYQQTPGQGLQFLFEYFSETQRNKGNFPGRFSGRQFSNSRSEMNVSTLELGDSALYLCASSRGGTRNYEQYFGPGTRLTVT.

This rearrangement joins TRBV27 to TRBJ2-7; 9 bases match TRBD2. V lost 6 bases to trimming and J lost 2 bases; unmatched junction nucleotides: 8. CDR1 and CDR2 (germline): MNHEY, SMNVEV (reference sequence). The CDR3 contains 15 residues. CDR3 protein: CASRALAGGAYEQYF. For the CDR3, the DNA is TGTGCCAGCAGAGCACTAGCGGGCGGTGCCTACGAGCAGTACTTC.

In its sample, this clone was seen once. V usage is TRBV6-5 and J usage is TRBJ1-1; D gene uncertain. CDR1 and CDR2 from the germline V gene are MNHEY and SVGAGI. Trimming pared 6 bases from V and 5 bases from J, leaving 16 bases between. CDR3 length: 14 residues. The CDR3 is CASSPTFGKTEAFF. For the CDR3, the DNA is TGTGCCAGCAGCCCAACTTTCGGGAAGACTGAAGCTTTCTTT.

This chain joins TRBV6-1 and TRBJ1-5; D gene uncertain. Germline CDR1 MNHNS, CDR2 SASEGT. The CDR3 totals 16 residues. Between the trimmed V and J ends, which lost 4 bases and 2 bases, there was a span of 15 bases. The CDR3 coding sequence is TGTGCCAGCAGTGGGAATGGGGTATCTGGCAATCAGCCCCAGCATTTT. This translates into CASSGNGVSGNQPQHF.

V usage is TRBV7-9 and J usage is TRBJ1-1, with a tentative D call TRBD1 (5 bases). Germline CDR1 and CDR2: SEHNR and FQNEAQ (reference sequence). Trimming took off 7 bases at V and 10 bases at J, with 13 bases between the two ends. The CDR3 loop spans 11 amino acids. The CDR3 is CASTLVRGAFF. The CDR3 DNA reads TGTGCCAGCACCCTTGTAAGGGGAGCTTTCTTT. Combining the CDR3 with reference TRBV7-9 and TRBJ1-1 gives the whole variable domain DTGVSQNPRHKITKRGQNVTFRCDPISEHNRLYWYRQTLGQGPEFLTYFQNEAQLEKSRLLSDRFSAERPKGSFSTLEIQRTEQGDSAMYLCASTLVRGAFFGQGTRLTVV.

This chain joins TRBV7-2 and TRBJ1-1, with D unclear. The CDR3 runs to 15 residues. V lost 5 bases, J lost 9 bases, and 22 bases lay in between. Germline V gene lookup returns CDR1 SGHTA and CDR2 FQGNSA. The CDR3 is CASSHQSARTLKAFF. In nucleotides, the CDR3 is TGTGCCAGCAGCCACCAAAGCGCACGGACTTTAAAAGCTTTCTTT. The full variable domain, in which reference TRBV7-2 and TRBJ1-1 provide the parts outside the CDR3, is GAGVSQSPSNKVTEKGKDVELRCDPISGHTALYWYRQSLGQGLEFLIYFQGNSAPDKSGLPSDRFSAERTGGSVSTLTIQRTQQEDSAVYLCASSHQSARTLKAFFGQGTRLTVV.

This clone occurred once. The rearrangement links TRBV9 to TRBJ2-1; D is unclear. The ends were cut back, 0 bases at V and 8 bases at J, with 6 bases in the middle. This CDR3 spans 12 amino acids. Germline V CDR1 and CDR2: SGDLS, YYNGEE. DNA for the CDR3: TGTGCCAGCAGCGTAGATCGGGATGAGCAGTTCTTC. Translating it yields CASSVDRDEQFF.

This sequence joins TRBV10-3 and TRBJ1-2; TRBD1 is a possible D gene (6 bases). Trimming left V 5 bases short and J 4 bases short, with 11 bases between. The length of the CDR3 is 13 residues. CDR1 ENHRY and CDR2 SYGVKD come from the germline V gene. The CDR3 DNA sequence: TGTGCCATCAGTCAGGGGCCCCTCTATGGCTACACCTTC. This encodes CAISQGPLYGYTF.

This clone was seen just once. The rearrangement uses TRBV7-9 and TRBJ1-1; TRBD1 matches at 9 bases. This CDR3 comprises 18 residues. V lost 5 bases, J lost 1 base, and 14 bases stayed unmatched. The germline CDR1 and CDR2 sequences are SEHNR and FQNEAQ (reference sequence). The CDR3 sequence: CASSPTAGQGMENTEAFF. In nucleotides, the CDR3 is TGTGCCAGCAGCCCTACTGCTGGACAGGGGATGGAGAACACTGAAGCTTTCTTT.

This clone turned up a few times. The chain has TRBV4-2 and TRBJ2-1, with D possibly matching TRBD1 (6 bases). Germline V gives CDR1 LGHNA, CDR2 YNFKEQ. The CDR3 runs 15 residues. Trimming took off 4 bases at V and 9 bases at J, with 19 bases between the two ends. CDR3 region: CASSRRDTFMGEQFF. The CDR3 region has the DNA TGTGCCAGCAGCCGCCGGGACACCTTTATGGGTGAGCAGTTCTTC.

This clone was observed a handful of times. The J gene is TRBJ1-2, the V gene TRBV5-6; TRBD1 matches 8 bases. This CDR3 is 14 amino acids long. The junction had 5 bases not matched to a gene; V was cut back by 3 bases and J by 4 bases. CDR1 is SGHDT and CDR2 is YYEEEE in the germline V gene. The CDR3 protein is CASSYRDRPYGYTF. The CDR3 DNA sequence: TGTGCCAGCAGCTACCGGGACAGGCCCTATGGCTACACCTTC.

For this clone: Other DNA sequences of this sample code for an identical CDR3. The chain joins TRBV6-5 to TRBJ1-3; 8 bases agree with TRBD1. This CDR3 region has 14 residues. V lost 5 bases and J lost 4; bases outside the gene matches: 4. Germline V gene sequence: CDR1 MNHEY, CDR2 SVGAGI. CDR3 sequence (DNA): TGTGCCAGCAGTAGGACAGGGAGCGGAAACACCATATATTTT. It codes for CASSRTGSGNTIYF.

This chain's CDR3 is CASSLGRVNYGYTF. The DNA of the CDR3 is TGTGCCAGCAGCTTGGGCAGGGTGAACTATGGCTACACCTTC. V and J are TRBV11-2 and TRBJ1-2; tentative D call: TRBD1 (5 bases). V lost 3 bases, J lost 2 bases, and 10 bases lay in between. CDR1 is SGHAT, CDR2 FQNNGV, per germline. This CDR3 is 14 amino acids long. Using reference TRBV11-2 and TRBJ1-2 for the parts outside the CDR3, the full variable domain is EAGVAQSPRYKIIEKRQSVAFWCNPISGHATLYWYQQILGQGPKLLIQFQNNGVVDDSQLPKDRFSAERLKGVDSTLKIQPAKLEDSAVYLCASSLGRVNYGYTFGSGTRLTVV.

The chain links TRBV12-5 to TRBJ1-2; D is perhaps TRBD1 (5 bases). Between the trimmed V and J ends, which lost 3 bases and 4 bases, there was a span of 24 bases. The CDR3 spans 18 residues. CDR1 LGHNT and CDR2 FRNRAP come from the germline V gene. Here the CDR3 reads CASGFSPERGRLGYGYTF. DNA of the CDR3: TGTGCTAGTGGTTTTTCACCTGAGAGGGGAAGGCTTGGCTATGGCTACACCTTC. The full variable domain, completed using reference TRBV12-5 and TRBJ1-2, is DARVTQTPRHKVTEMGQEVTMRCQPILGHNTVFWYRQTMMQGLELLAYFRNRAPLDDSGMPKDRFSAEMPDATLATLKIQPSEPRDSAVYFCASGFSPERGRLGYGYTFGSGTRLTVV.

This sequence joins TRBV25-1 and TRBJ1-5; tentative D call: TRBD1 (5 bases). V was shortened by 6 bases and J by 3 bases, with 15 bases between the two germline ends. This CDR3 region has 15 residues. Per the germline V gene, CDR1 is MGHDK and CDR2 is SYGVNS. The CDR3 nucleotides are TGTGCCAGCAGGGATCGGGACTCGTTCAATCAGCCCCAGCATTTT. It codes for CASRDRDSFNQPQHF.

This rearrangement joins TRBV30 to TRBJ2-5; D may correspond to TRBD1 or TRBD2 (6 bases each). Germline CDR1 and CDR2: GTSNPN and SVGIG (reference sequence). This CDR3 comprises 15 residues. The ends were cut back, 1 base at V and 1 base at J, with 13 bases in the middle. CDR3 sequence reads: CAWSGSGDFQETQYF. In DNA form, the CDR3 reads TGTGCCTGGAGTGGGTCAGGGGACTTCCAAGAGACCCAGTACTTC.

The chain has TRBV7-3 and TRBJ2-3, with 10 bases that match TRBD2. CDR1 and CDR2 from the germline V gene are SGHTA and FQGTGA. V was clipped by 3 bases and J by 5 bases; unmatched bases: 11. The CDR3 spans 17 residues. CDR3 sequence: CASSFLSAGGRQDTQYF. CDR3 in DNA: TGTGCCAGCAGCTTCTTGTCAGCGGGGGGGCGGCAAGATACGCAGTATTTT.

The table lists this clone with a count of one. Here the CDR3 DNA reads TGTGCCAGCAGCCAGACAGGGGCCTTGAACACTGAAGCTTTCTTT. Translation: CASSQTGALNTEAFF. The chain carries TRBV2 and TRBJ1-1; 8 nucleotides match TRBD1. Germline V gives CDR1 SNHLY, CDR2 FYNNEI. The CDR3 sequence is 15 residues long. V lost 6 bases to trimming and J lost 0 bases; unmatched junction nucleotides: 6.

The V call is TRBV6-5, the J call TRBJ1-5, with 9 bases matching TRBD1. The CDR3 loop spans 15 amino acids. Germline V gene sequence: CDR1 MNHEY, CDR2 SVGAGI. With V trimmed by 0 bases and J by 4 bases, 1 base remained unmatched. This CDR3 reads CASSYSGQGNQPQHF. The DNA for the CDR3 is TGTGCCAGCAGTTACTCGGGACAGGGTAATCAGCCCCAGCATTTT.

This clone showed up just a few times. DNA for the CDR3: TGCGCCAGCTTGGGGTCTGGGGCCAACGTCCTGACTTTC. Translating gives CASLGSGANVLTF. This chain connects TRBV10-2 to TRBJ2-6; the D is unclear. Trimming left V 8 bases short and J 1 base short, with 6 bases between. The CDR3 length is 13 residues. The germline V gene has CDR1 WSHSY and CDR2 SAAADI.

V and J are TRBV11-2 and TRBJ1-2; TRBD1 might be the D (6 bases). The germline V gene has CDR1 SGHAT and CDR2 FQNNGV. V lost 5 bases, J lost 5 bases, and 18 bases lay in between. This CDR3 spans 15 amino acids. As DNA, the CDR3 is TGTGCCAGCAGCCATTGGGGGCCACGATCATATGGCTACACCTTC. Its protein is CASSHWGPRSYGYTF.

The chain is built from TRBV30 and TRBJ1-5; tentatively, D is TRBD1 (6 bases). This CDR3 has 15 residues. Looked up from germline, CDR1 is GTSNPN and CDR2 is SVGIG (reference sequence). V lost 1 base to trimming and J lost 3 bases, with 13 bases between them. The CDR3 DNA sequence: TGTGCCTGGAGTGGGGGACACGGAAACAATCAGCCCCAGCATTTT. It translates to CAWSGGHGNNQPQHF.

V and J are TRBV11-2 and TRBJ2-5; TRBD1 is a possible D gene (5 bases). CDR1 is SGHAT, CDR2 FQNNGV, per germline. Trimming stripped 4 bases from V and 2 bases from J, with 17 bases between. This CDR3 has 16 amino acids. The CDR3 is CASSSEVTVIQETQYF. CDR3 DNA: TGTGCCAGCAGCTCGGAAGTGACAGTTATTCAAGAGACCCAGTACTTC.

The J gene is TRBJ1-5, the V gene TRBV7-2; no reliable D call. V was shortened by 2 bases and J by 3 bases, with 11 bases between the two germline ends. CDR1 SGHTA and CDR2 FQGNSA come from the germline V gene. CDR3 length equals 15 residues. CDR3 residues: CASSLNDLYNQPQHF. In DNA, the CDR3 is TGTGCCAGCAGCTTAAACGACCTCTACAATCAGCCCCAGCATTTT.

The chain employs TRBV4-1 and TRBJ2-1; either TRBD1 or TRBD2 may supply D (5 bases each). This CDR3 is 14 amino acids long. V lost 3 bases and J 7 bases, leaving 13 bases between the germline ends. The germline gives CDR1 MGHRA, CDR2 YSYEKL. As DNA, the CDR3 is TGCGCCAGCAGCCAGGTTGGGACGGGGAATGAGCAGTTCTTC. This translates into CASSQVGTGNEQFF.

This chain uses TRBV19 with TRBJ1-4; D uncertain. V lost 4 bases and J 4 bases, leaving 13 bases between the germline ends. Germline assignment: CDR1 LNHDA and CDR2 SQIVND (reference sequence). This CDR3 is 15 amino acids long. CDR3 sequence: CASSTPKSNNEKLFF. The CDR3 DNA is TGTGCCAGTAGTACGCCCAAATCCAATAATGAAAAACTGTTTTTT.